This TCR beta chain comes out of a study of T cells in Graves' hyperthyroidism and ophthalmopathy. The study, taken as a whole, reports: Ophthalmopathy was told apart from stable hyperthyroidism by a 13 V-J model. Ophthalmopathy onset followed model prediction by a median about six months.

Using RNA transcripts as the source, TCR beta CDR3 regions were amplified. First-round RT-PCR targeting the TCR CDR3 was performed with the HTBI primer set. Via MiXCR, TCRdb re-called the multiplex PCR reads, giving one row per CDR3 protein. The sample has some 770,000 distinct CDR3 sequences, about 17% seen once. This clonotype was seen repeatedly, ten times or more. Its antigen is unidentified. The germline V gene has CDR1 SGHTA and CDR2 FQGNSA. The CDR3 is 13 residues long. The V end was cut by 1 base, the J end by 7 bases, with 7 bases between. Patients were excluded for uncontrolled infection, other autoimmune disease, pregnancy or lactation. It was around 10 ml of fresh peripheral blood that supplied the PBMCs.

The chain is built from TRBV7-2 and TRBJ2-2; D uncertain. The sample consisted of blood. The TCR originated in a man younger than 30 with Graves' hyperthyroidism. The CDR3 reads CASSLEWHGELFF. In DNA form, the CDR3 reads TGTGCCAGCAGCTTAGAATGGCACGGGGAGCTGTTTTTT.